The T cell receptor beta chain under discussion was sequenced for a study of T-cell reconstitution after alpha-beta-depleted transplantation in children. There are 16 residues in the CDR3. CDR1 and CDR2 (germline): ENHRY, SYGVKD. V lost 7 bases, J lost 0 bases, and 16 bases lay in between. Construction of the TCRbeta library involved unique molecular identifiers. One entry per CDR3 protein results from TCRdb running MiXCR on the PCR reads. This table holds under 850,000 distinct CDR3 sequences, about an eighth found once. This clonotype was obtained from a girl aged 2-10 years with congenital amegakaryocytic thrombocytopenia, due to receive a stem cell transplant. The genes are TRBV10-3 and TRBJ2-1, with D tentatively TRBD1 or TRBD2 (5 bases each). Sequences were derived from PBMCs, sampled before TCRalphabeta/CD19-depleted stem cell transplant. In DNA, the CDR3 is TGTGCCATCAACACTGGGGGAGATGGCTCCTACAATGAGCAGTTCTTC. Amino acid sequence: CAINTGGDGSYNEQFF.